This T cell receptor beta chain was sequenced for a study of chemoradiotherapy in HPV16-positive cancers. This clone was recorded once. Its matching antigen is unknown. CDR1 is SGDLS and CDR2 is YYNGEE in the germline V gene. Trimming took off 3 bases at V and 0 bases at J, with 9 bases between the two ends. The CDR3 loop spans 15 amino acids. Study results and caveats: For HPV16-positive patients, expanding HPV-responsive T cells associated with longer recurrence-free survival. Only a couple of HPV16-positive patients supplied the functional HPV-specificity definition. Candidate HPV-specific clones and E7-related TCR motifs grew in tumor during treatment.

The method was immunoSEQ multiplex PCR; TCRdb's version includes in-frame clones alone and lacks a portion of them. The data contain approximately 12,000 clones, around 82% of them singletons. This receptor was taken from a human donor with HPV-associated anogenital cancer. This sample was gathered from a patient who underwent chemoradiotherapy. The rearrangement joins TRBV9 to TRBJ2-2, with unresolved D. For the CDR3, the DNA is TGTGCCAGCAGCGGAACATTGGCGAACACCGGGGAGCTGTTTTTT. It specifies CASSGTLANTGELFF.